Sequencing of this T cell receptor beta chain was carried out in a study of T cells in Graves' hyperthyroidism and ophthalmopathy. RNA transcripts served as the template for amplifying TCR beta CDR3 regions. First-round RT-PCR of the TCR CDR3 relied on the HTBI primer set. TCRdb reprocessed the multiplex PCR reads with MiXCR, giving one entry per CDR3 protein. The sample has 750,000 to 950,000 distinct CDR3 sequences; around 39% are singletons. Trimming at V came to 4 bases and at J to 5 bases, leaving 2 bases not matched to a gene. Germline values: CDR1 SEHNR, CDR2 FQNEAQ (reference sequence). The CDR3 covers 13 residues. This clonotype came up many times.

This sequence originates from a man between 18 and 35 years old with Graves' hyperthyroidism. Material: blood. V usage is TRBV7-9 and J usage is TRBJ2-7; 10 nucleotides align to TRBD2. In DNA, the CDR3 is TGTGCCAGCAGCTACGGGACTAGCGACGAGCAGTACTTC. Amino acids: CASSYGTSDEQYF.